This TCR beta chain was sequenced during a study of shared clonotypes between healthy human individuals. Study-level points and caveats: In contrast to clonotypes shared by all four donors, non-shared clonotypes had lower generation probabilities.

This clone was seen a single time. Its antigen remains unidentified. The germline V and J ends were trimmed by 1 base and 4 bases, with 7 bases remaining between them. CDR1 is SGHVS, CDR2 FQNEAQ, per germline. The CDR3 length is 13 residues. Assay used: immunoSEQ multiplex PCR; TCRdb lists only in-frame clones, some missing. In the table there are 1,400,000 or so clones, approximately 98.5% of which are singletons. What was sequenced was naive CD4+ T cells sorted from blood. As to subset: CD45RA+ positively selected. The rearrangement uses TRBV7-8 and TRBJ1-1; D is unresolved. This TCR was sampled from a man aged 25-45 years in good health. CDR3 residues: CASSLEWSTEAFF. CDR3 nucleotide sequence: TGTGCCAGCAGCTTAGAATGGAGCACTGAAGCTTTCTTT. Drawing the rest from reference TRBV7-8 and TRBJ1-1, the complete variable domain is GAGVSQSPRYKVAKRGQDVALRCDPISGHVSLFWYQQALGQGPEFLTYFQNEAQLDKSGLPSDRFFAERPEGSVSTLKIQRTQQEDSAVYLCASSLEWSTEAFFGQGTRLTVV.